This passage covers 14 T cell receptor beta chains from one sample sequenced in a study of T cell responses to AZD1222 COVID-19 vaccine (dated by TCRdb to 2020 to 2023). Libraries were made using the immunoSEQ multiplex PCR assay. What TCRdb holds here is the immuneACCESS table cut down to in-frame rearrangements. Part of the clones is not present; checked against another copy, under half of the missing clones reflect an unresolved V gene, and the others are unexplained. In all, the sample holds roughly 45,000 clones, and over 70% of those were seen once. 18% of the sample is in the top ten clones. According to the study, the label for this sample's time point signals: about 28 days (+/-7) after the second vaccine dose. The material sequenced was peripheral blood, taken 28 days after the second AZD1222 dose. Receptors were obtained from an adult who received the AZD1222 COVID-19 vaccine.

The chain carries TRBV27 and TRBJ1-2; TRBD1 matches 9 bases. This CDR3 has 15 amino acids. V dropped 0 bases and J dropped 6; count of bases not matched to a gene: 5. The germline V gene has CDR1 MNHEY and CDR2 SMNVEV (reference sequence). CDR3 loop: CASSLSITGGDGYTF. CDR3 coding DNA: TGTGCCAGCAGTTTATCGATAACAGGGGGCGATGGCTACACCTTC.

The chain carries TRBV29-1 and TRBJ1-5; 7 bases map to TRBD1. Trimming cost V 1 base and J 5 bases; bases outside gene matches: 5. The V gene's germline CDR1 is SQVTM and CDR2 ANQGSEA. The CDR3 is 14 amino acids. CDR3 nucleotides: TGCAGCGTTGAAGTAGGGGGCGCGGATCAGCCCCAGCATTTT. Its protein is CSVEVGGADQPQHF.

The J gene is TRBJ2-7, the V gene TRBV21-1; TRBD2 was called by the table and not checked on the DNA. TRBV21-1 is shown as a pseudogene. This CDR3 comprises 17 residues. DNA of the CDR3: TGTGCCAGCAGCAAAGACCTGGCGGGGGATACCTCCTACGAGCAGTACTTC. Protein sequence: CASSKDLAGDTSYEQYF.

The CDR3 DNA follows: TGTGCCACCAGCAGGACTAGCGGGGGGGCAGATACGCAGTATTTT. Protein sequence: CATSRTSGGADTQYF. V gene TRBV15 combines with J gene TRBJ2-3; TRBD2 aligns across 14 bases. This CDR3 is 15 amino acids long. Germline CDR1 is LNHNV and CDR2 is YYDKDF (reference sequence). After removal of 3 bases from V and 4 bases from J, the junction contained 0 bases not matched to a gene.

For the CDR3, the DNA is TGTGCCAGCAGCAGAGGGACTAGCGGGGGCCTGTACAATGAGCAGTTCTTC. It encodes CASSRGTSGGLYNEQFF. This rearrangement joins TRBV7-8 to TRBJ2-1, with 14 bases identical to TRBD2. The germline CDR1 and CDR2 sequences are SGHVS and FQNEAQ. V was clipped by 5 bases and J by 4 bases; unmatched bases: 7. This CDR3 is 17 amino acids long.

The chain combines TRBV7-6 with TRBJ2-7, with D possibly being TRBD1 (5 bases). V lost 1 base to trimming and J lost 0 bases, with 7 bases between them. Per germline, CDR1 SGHVS and CDR2 FNYEAQ. CDR3 size: 14 residues. CDR3 bases: TGTGCCAGCAGCTTAGAGACAGCCTCCTACGAGCAGTACTTC. Translating it yields CASSLETASYEQYF.

This clone was observed a single time. This chain uses TRBV27 with TRBJ2-7; 10 positions match TRBD1. Germline lookup yields CDR1 MNHEY and CDR2 SMNVEV (reference sequence). This CDR3 region has 12 residues. V was pared by 5 bases and J by 7 bases, with 2 bases of the junction left unmatched. The CDR3 coding sequence is TGTGCCAGCAGTCGACAGGGGGCTGAGCAGTACTTC. This sequence encodes CASSRQGAEQYF.

The V call is TRBV19, the J call TRBJ1-1; no clear D gene. The CDR3 is 14 residues long. Germline CDR1 and CDR2: LNHDA and SQIVND (reference sequence). V was cut by 0 bases and J by 1 base, with 6 bases left in between. In DNA, the CDR3 is TGTGCCAGTAGTATAGATCAGGCGAACACTGAAGCTTTCTTT. Its protein is CASSIDQANTEAFF.

Of note for this clone: A much larger clone lies one base from this, so it may be a read error. V usage is TRBV11-3 and J usage is TRBJ1-1; no definite D call. V was shortened by 0 bases and J by 1 base, with 3 bases between the two germline ends. Per the germline V gene, CDR1 is SGHNT and CDR2 is YENEEA. CDR3 length equals 13 residues. CDR3 sequence: CASSLEGNTEAFF. As DNA, the CDR3 is TGTGCCAGCAGCTTAGAAGGGAACACTGAAGCTTTCTTT.

The V call is TRBV4-1, the J call TRBJ2-6, with a tentative D call TRBD2 (5 bases). This CDR3 has 17 residues. Germline values: CDR1 MGHRA, CDR2 YSYEKL. Trimming cost V 1 base and J 0 bases, with 10 bases left between them. Here the CDR3 reads CASSQGGAASGANVLTF. In DNA, the CDR3 is TGCGCCAGCAGCCAAGGGGGAGCCGCCTCTGGGGCCAACGTCCTGACTTTC.

This chain connects TRBV24-1 to TRBJ1-5; tentatively, D is TRBD1 (5 bases). With 2 bases removed from V and 3 bases from J, the gap between germline ends came to 7 bases. The CDR3 is 14 residues long. Germline loops: CDR1 KGHDR, CDR2 SFDVKD. The CDR3 DNA reads as TGTGCCACCAGTGATTACAGGTACAATCAGCCCCAGCATTTT. Protein product: CATSDYRYNQPQHF.

V gene TRBV4-1 combines with J gene TRBJ2-2, with D possibly matching TRBD1 (6 bases). The CDR3 consists of 16 residues. Germline V CDR1 and CDR2: MGHRA, YSYEKL. With 5 bases removed from V and 8 bases from J, the gap between germline ends came to 21 bases. The DNA for the CDR3 is TGCGCCAGCAGCTCCCAACCGGGACACCTGCCTGGGGAGCTGTTTTTT. Translating it yields CASSSQPGHLPGELFF.

The chain uses TRBV5-8 and TRBJ2-7; 9 nucleotides align to TRBD1. V lost 3 bases to trimming and J lost 1 base; unmatched junction nucleotides: 8. The CDR3 has 16 amino acids. Germline assignment: CDR1 SGHTS and CDR2 YDEGEE. The CDR3 loop reads CASSSRLDRGSYEQYF. CDR3 coding DNA: TGTGCCAGCAGCTCCCGGTTGGACAGGGGTTCCTACGAGCAGTACTTC.

The chain's CDR3 is CASSQRLARGYTGELFF. CDR3 DNA sequence: TGTGCCAGCAGCCAAAGGTTGGCAAGGGGATACACCGGGGAGCTGTTTTTT. The J gene is TRBJ2-2, the V gene TRBV4-2; D perhaps matches TRBD1 (5 bases). The V end was cut by 2 bases, the J end by 3 bases, with 16 bases between. CDR3 length equals 17 residues. The germline V gene encodes CDR1 LGHNA and CDR2 YNFKEQ.